These T cell receptor beta chains were read from a single sample in a study of naive and memory T cell subsets. TCRdb re-analysed the UMI-ligation and nested PCR reads in MiXCR, keeping a single row per CDR3 protein. Found here are about 120,000 distinct CDR3 sequences, 35% to 45% of them singletons; the top ten hold 0.9%. The specimen was central memory CD4+ T cells from blood. The receptors here all came from a human donor in good health. Both conserved end residues are part of each CDR3. A D gene is named only where the DNA matches it firmly. Size is omitted from some rows. Given values are once, few, many or a class for expanded clones.

clone_size | j_call | v_call | d_call | cdr3_nt | cdr3_aa
. | TRBJ2-1 | TRBV6-5 | TRBD2 | TGTGCCAGCGTGAAGCGGGAAGGAAATGAGCAGTTCTTC | CASVKREGNEQFF
. | TRBJ1-5 | TRBV12-3/TRBV12-4 | . | TGTGCCAGCAGGTACCGGGACGGCAATCAGCCCCAGCATTTT | CASRYRDGNQPQHF
. | TRBJ1-6 | TRBV20-1 | . | TGCAGTGCTAGAGAAAAGGGCTCCTATAATTCACCCCTCCACTTT | CSAREKGSYNSPLHF
many | TRBJ2-1 | TRBV11-2 | TRBD2 | TGTGCCAGCAGCTCGGGACTAAACAATGAGCAGTTCTTC | CASSSGLNNEQFF
few | TRBJ2-1 | TRBV6-5 | . | TGTGCCAGCAGTTACTCGGGAAAGGGTCGTGAGCAGTTCTTC | CASSYSGKGREQFF
once | TRBJ2-3 | TRBV6-5 | . | TGTGCCAGCGGGACGGGGACAGATACGCAGTATTTT | CASGTGTDTQYF
. | TRBJ1-2 | TRBV6-5 | TRBD1 | TGTGCCAGCAGAAATACAGGGGGCTCCTATGGCTACACCTTC | CASRNTGGSYGYTF
. | TRBJ2-5 | TRBV20-1 | TRBD2 | TGCAGTGCTAGAGTCCGGACTAGCGGGAGTGGGGAGACCCAGTACTTC | CSARVRTSGSGETQYF
. | TRBJ1-5 | TRBV27 | . | TGTGCCAGCAGTTTTGCGACAGGCTTACGGGGTCAGCCCCAGCATTTT | CASSFATGLRGQPQHF
few | TRBJ1-4 | TRBV10-3 | TRBD1 | TGTGCCACAGAAACCGGGACAGGGGGAGGAAAACTGTTTTTT | CATETGTGGGKLFF
few | TRBJ1-1 | TRBV28 | . | TGTGCCAGCAGTTTCCCAGGGGTTCTGCCCCCCCATAACACTGAAGCTTTCTTT | CASSFPGVLPPHNTEAFF
few | TRBJ2-2 | TRBV20-1 | TRBD2 | TGCAGTGCTCGCGGGACTAGCGGGAGAGGGAACACCGGGGAGCTGTTTTTT | CSARGTSGRGNTGELFF
few | TRBJ2-1 | TRBV29-1 | . | TGCAGCCCCAGGGGCTCCTACAATGAGCAGTTCTTC | CSPRGSYNEQFF
many | TRBJ2-1 | TRBV7-2 | TRBD2 | TGTGCCAGCAGCGAATCGACTAGCGGGAATGAGCAGTTCTTC | CASSESTSGNEQFF
. | TRBJ1-1 | TRBV11-3 | . | TGTGCCAGCAGCTTGGAGAAGTACACTGAAGCTTTCTTT | CASSLEKYTEAFF
. | TRBJ2-7 | TRBV6-2/TRBV6-3 | . | TGTGCCAGCAGTTACGGGGGACTCCGGGACAGCTCCTACGAGCAGTACTTC | CASSYGGLRDSSYEQYF